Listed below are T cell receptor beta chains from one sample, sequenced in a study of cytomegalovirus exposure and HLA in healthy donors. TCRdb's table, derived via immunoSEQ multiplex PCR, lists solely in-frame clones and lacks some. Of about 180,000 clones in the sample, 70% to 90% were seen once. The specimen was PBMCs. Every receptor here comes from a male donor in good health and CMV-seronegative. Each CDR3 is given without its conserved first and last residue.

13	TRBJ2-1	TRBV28	ASSSGQSSYNEQF
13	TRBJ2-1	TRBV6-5	ASSSGTSGRGEQF
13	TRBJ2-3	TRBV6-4	ASSDRSGGVDTQY
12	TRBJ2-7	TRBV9	ASSETGVEYEQY
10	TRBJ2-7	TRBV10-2	ASNPGAYEQY
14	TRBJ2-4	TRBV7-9	ASSLSGRQGGNIQY
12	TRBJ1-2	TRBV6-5	ASRSTGLNYGYP
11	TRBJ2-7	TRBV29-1	GVQGGQAYEQY
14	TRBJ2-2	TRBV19	ASNSLAGGYTGELF
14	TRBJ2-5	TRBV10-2	ASSGLAGGPGETQY
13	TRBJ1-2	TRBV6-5	ASSYSTRAGYGYT
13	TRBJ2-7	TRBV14	ASSPLAGVTNEQY
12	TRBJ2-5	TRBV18	ASSPLAGVETQY
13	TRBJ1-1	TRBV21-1	ASSKGNRGQAEAF
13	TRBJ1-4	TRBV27	ASSLSAGQGVKLF
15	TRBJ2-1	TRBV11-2	ASSPTLTGERYNEQF
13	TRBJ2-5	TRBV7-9	ASTETRGLGETQY
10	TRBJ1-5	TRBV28	ASSFEGQPQH
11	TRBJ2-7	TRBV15	ATSSYPGNEQY
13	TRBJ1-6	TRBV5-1	ASSLVTADNSPLH
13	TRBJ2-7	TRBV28	ASRRPLAGTYEQY
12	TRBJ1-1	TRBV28	ATTRTGLNTEAF
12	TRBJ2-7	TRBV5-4	ASNAGGPGYEQY
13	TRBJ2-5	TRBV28	ASSLAGTKQETQY
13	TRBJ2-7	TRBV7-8	ASSPDTGRRYEQY
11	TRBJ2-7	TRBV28	ASNSGAPYEQY
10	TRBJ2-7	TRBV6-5	ASSSTEYEQY
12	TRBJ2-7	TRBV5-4	ASSLRLAGNEQY
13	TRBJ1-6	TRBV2	ASRTWTDYNSPLH
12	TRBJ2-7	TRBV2	ASSEAQVVYEQY
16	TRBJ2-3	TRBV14	ASSGRDRGEILTDTQY
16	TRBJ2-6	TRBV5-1	ASSSRGAASSGANVLT
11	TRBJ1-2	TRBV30	AWSRGEDYGYT
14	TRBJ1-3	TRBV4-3	ASSQDRQGAGNTIY
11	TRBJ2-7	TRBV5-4	ASSLEGTYEQY
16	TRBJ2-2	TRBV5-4	ASSLVLAGALRTGELF
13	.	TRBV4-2	ASSQVWAPSYEQY
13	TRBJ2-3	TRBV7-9	ASSFDRESTDTQY
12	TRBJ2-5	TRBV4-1	ASSQEERGETQY
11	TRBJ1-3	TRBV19	ASSPLGGNTIY
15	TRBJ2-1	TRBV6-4	ASSSETGLAGHNEQF
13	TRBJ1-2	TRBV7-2	ASSLPGTGLYGYT
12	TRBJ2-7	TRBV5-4	ASSAGAYSYEQY
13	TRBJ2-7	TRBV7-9	ASSFGREGPYEQY
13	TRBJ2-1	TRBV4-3	ASSQGTGRYNEQF
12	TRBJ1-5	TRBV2	ASRIRQGNQPQH
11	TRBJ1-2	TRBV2	ASSEGGWGGYT
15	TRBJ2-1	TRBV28	ASSSPPASEDYNEQF
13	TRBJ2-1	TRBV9	ASSGGLAAYNEQF
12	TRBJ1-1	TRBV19	ASSIGQGSTEAF